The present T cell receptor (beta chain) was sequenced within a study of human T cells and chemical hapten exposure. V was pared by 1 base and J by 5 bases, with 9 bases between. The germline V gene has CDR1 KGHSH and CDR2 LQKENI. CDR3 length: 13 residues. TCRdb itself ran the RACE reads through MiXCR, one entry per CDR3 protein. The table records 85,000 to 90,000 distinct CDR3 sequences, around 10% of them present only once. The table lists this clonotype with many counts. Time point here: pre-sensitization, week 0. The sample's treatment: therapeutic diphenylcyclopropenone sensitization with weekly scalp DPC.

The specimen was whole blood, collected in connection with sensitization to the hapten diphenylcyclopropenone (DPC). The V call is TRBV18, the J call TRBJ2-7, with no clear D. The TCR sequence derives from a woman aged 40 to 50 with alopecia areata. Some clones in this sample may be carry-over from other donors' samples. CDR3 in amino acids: CASSPRGANEQYF. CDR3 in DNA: TGTGCCAGCTCACCACGTGGTGCGAACGAGCAGTACTTC.